One sample yielded the 16 T cell receptor beta chains listed below, sequenced in a study of post-analysis software for immune sequencing data. Study-wide results and caveats: Five or six TRBV segments were more frequent in patients than controls; TRBV5-6, TRBV5-1 and TRBV20-1 belonged to this group.

Included in the TCR beta cDNA libraries were unique molecular identifiers. TCRdb reprocessed the PCR reads with MiXCR, giving one entry per CDR3 protein. The data hold approximately 460,000 distinct CDR3 sequences, with around 40% observed a single time. These receptors' targets are unknown. Sequencing used blood. These receptors were obtained from a girl aged 5 to 17 with multiple sclerosis.

The chain employs TRBV12-3 or TRBV12-4 and TRBJ1-2, with a tentative D call TRBD1 (5 bases). Trimming took off 1 base at V and 7 bases at J, with 7 bases between the two ends. The CDR3 runs to 12 residues. The CDR3 loop is CASSLGGGGYTF. The CDR3 nucleotides read TGTGCCAGCAGTTTAGGGGGCGGTGGCTACACCTTC.

In nucleotides, the CDR3 is TGTGCCAGCAGCCCTTTGAGGTACGAGCAGTACTTC. Its translation: CASSPLRYEQYF. The chain carries TRBV28 and TRBJ2-7; no clear D gene. This CDR3 has 12 residues. Trimming stripped 6 bases from V and 4 bases from J, with 10 bases between. Germline CDR1 MDHEN, CDR2 SYDVKM.

The CDR3 bases are TGTGCCAGCAGCTTTAGGAGGGGAGACAATCAGCCCCAGCATTTT. Its protein is CASSFRRGDNQPQHF. The V call is TRBV5-5, the J call TRBJ1-5; tentatively, D is TRBD1 (5 bases). V lost 2 bases to trimming and J lost 3 bases, with 12 bases between them. CDR3 size: 15 residues. Germline V CDR1 and CDR2: SGHKS, YYEKEE (reference sequence).

This clonotype turned up a few times. The genes are TRBV12-3 or TRBV12-4 and TRBJ1-6; 7 bases are shared with TRBD1. The CDR3 spans 15 residues. V shed 6 bases, J shed 7 bases, and the junction held 9 bases outside the gene matches. The CDR3 sequence: CASRRTGSGNSPLHF. CDR3 nucleotides: TGTGCCAGCAGGCGGACAGGCTCGGGCAATTCACCCCTCCACTTT.

The chain employs TRBV4-3 and TRBJ2-3; TRBD2 might be the D (6 bases). Per the germline V gene, CDR1 is LGHNA and CDR2 is YSLEER. Trimming removed 0 bases at V and 2 bases at J, with 15 bases between. There are 17 residues in the CDR3. The CDR3 spells CASSQDAGSGHTDTQYF. The CDR3 region has the DNA TGCGCCAGCAGCCAAGATGCCGGGAGCGGGCACACAGATACGCAGTATTTT.

This chain connects TRBV5-1 to TRBJ2-5, with 8 bases fitting TRBD2. The CDR3 is made up of 15 amino acids. Germline CDR1 SGHRS, CDR2 YFSETQ. The V gene end was trimmed by 5 bases and the J gene end by 0 bases; junction bases not matched to a gene: 6. The CDR3 DNA reads TGCGCCAGCAGGGGAACTAGCGGAGACCAAGAGACCCAGTACTTC. Its translation: CASRGTSGDQETQYF.

This clonotype showed up many times. V is TRBV11-2 and J is TRBJ2-7, with TRBD1 matching over 7 bases. V shed 3 bases and J 3 bases; nucleotides not matched to a gene: 2. The CDR3 has 13 amino acids. Per the germline V gene, CDR1 is SGHAT and CDR2 is FQNNGV. As DNA, the CDR3 is TGTGCCAGCAGCTTGGGACAGATCTACGAGCAGTACTTC. Translating gives CASSLGQIYEQYF.

The chain employs TRBV27 and TRBJ2-4; 9 bases map to TRBD2. Judging by the DNA end, TRBJ2-7 fits better; the J call may be wrong. The CDR3 extends over 13 amino acids. In germline, CDR1 is MNHEY, CDR2 SMNVEV (reference sequence). This chain's CDR3 is CASKRLAEGEQYF. Here the CDR3 DNA reads TGTGCCAGCAAAAGACTAGCGGAAGGCGAGCAGTACTTC.

This clonotype was counted once. The rearrangement uses TRBV28 and TRBJ2-5, with TRBD2 matching over 10 bases. Germline CDR1 MDHEN, CDR2 SYDVKM. V lost 5 bases, J lost 11 bases, and 14 bases stayed unmatched. The CDR3 covers 15 residues. In DNA, the CDR3 is TGTGCCAGCAGTCCTTTAGCGGGAGGAGTTTTTGAGCAGTACTTC. It translates to CASSPLAGGVFEQYF.

This clonotype was counted only a few times. The rearrangement joins TRBV6-6 to TRBJ2-1; D ambiguous. Trimming shortened V by 2 bases and J by 8 bases, and 19 bases separated the two germline ends. Germline V CDR1 and CDR2: MNHNY, SVGAGI (reference sequence). The CDR3 covers 16 residues. The CDR3 reads CASSYPGTPDGDEQFF. The CDR3 DNA reads as TGTGCCAGCAGTTACCCTGGCACTCCCGACGGCGATGAGCAGTTCTTC.

The genes are TRBV5-1 and TRBJ2-7; 8 bases align to TRBD1. The CDR3 length is 15 residues. V lost 0 bases and J lost 5; bases outside the gene matches: 7. In germline, CDR1 is SGHRS, CDR2 YFSETQ. CDR3 coding DNA: TGCGCCAGCAGCTTGGCCCTATCGACAGGGGACGAGCAGTACTTC. This sequence encodes CASSLALSTGDEQYF.

This chain uses TRBV6-5 with TRBJ2-3; 7 bases line up with TRBD1. Looked up from germline, CDR1 is MNHEY and CDR2 is SVGAGI. The CDR3 consists of 12 residues. Trimming cost V 6 bases and J 3 bases; bases outside gene matches: 0. This CDR3 is CASRTGTDTQYF. The DNA of the CDR3 is TGTGCCAGCAGGACAGGGACAGATACGCAGTATTTT.

The genes are TRBV5-1 and TRBJ2-3; perhaps TRBD1 as D (6 bases). The CDR3 is made up of 14 amino acids. The V gene lost 0 bases and the J gene lost 2 bases, with 7 bases spanning the gap. Germline V gene data show CDR1 as SGHRS and CDR2 as YFSETQ. CDR3: CASSLGQVTDTQYF. The CDR3 DNA is TGCGCCAGCAGCTTGGGACAGGTCACAGATACGCAGTATTTT. Looking up the rest from reference TRBV5-1 and TRBJ2-3 gives the full variable domain: KAGVTQTPRYLIKTRGQQVTLSCSPISGHRSVSWYQQTPGQGLQFLFEYFSETQRNKGNFPGRFSGRQFSNSRSEMNVSTLELGDSALYLCASSLGQVTDTQYFGPGTRLTVL.

V is TRBV20-1 and J is TRBJ2-5; 7 positions agree with TRBD2. CDR1 is DFQATT, CDR2 SNEGSKA, per germline (reference sequence). V was clipped by 3 bases and J by 5 bases; unmatched bases: 9. The CDR3 is 14 residues long. The CDR3 region is CSARSQREGETQYF. As DNA, the CDR3 is TGCAGTGCTAGGTCCCAGCGGGAAGGGGAGACCCAGTACTTC.

CDR3 nucleotides: TGTGCCAGCAGCAGAAGACAGGGGAGGGCCCTCCACTTT. Its protein product is CASSRRQGRALHF. This chain links TRBV6-5 with TRBJ1-6, with 8 bases aligning to TRBD1. Looked up from germline, CDR1 is MNHEY and CDR2 is SVGAGI. After removal of 6 bases from V and 14 bases from J, the junction contained 9 bases not matched to a gene. There are 13 residues in the CDR3.

The chain uses TRBV7-9 and TRBJ2-3; D ambiguous. Germline CDR1 reads SEHNR; CDR2 reads FQNEAQ (reference sequence). V shed 4 bases and J shed 2 bases, with 10 bases lying between them. The CDR3 has 14 amino acids. CDR3 coding DNA: TGTGCCAGCAGCTCGTCCTCAACCACAGATACGCAGTATTTT. It specifies CASSSSSTTDTQYF.